This T cell receptor beta chain was identified in a study of cytomegalovirus exposure and HLA in healthy donors. Turning to the study itself: The 120 million or so unique TCR beta sequences, from around 200 million T cells, were found by an earlier analysis. Clustering assigned 70% to 85% of the roughly 380 genotyped donors to the Caucasian-associated ancestry cluster. Study outcomes and limitations: Cytomegalovirus-associated status was assigned to 150 to 200 TCR beta chains. With later analysis, a missense DCLRE1C variant became linked to TCR beta V- and J-gene trimming.

With respect to this clone: No antigen is known for it.

The germline CDR1 and CDR2 sequences are MDHEN and SYDVKM. The CDR3 spans 14 residues. J was trimmed by 7 bases and V by 8 bases; bases with no gene match: 9. PCR employed 60 Vbeta and 13 Jbeta primers. Here immunoSEQ multiplex PCR was the method, and the copy in TCRdb shows in-frame clones only, minus some. This table holds about 150,000 clones, more than 70% found once. The specimen sequenced was PBMCs. The source is a woman aged 40 to 50 in good health and CMV-seropositive. J is TRBJ2-1 and V is TRBV28; TRBD1 matches 9 bases. In DNA form, the CDR3 reads TGTGCCAGCGGTCGGGACAGGGTCTCTAATGAGCAGTTCTTC. This codes for CASGRDRVSNEQFF. The variable domain in full, with the rest retrieved from reference TRBV28 and TRBJ2-1, is DVKVTQSSRYLVKRTGEKVFLECVQDMDHENMFWYRQDPGLGLRLIYFSYDVKMKEKGDIPEGYSVSREKKERFSLILESASTNQTSMYLCASGRDRVSNEQFFGPGTRLTVL.